The 17 T cell receptor beta chains in this list originate from one sample, sequenced in a study of T cells in tuberculosis. Measured with immunoSEQ multiplex PCR; TCRdb has only the in-frame clones, and not every one. The sample includes about 23,000 clones, around 97% of them seen just once. Sequenced: PBMCs. The receptors originated from a donor between 10 and 35 years old with latent tuberculosis or without tuberculosis infection.

The chain uses TRBV5-1 and TRBJ1-1, with D perhaps TRBD1 (5 bases). CDR1 and CDR2 from the germline V gene are SGHRS and YFSETQ. Trimming left V 4 bases short and J 1 base short, with 14 bases between. This CDR3 is built from 15 residues. CDR3 amino acids: CASSLDPQGNTEAFF. Written as DNA, the CDR3 is TGCGCCAGCAGCCTCGATCCCCAGGGGAACACTGAAGCTTTCTTT.

The chain links TRBV27 to TRBJ2-5; 11 nucleotides align to TRBD2. CDR1 is MNHEY and CDR2 is SMNVEV in the germline V gene (reference sequence). V dropped 5 bases and J dropped 7; count of bases not matched to a gene: 12. This CDR3 is 16 amino acids long. The CDR3 spells CASSELAGDRVGTQYF. CDR3 nucleotide sequence: TGTGCCAGCAGTGAACTAGCGGGAGATAGGGTAGGGACCCAGTACTTC.

A single count supports this clone. V usage is TRBV5-8 and J usage is TRBJ2-3, with 10 positions matching TRBD1. The germline gives CDR1 SGHTS, CDR2 YDEGEE. The CDR3 is made up of 17 amino acids. V shed 2 bases, J shed 5 bases, and the junction held 11 bases outside the gene matches. In DNA, the CDR3 is TGTGCCAGCAGCTTTTACCGCGGGACAGGGGTCCAAGATACGCAGTATTTT. Translation gives CASSFYRGTGVQDTQYF. The entire variable domain, with the rest obtained from reference TRBV5-8 and TRBJ2-3, is as follows: EAGVTQSPTHLIKTRGQQATLRCSPISGHTSVYWYQQALGLGLQFLLWYDEGEERNRGNFPPRFSGRQFPNYSSELNVNALELEDSALYLCASSFYRGTGVQDTQYFGPGTRLTVL.

This chain connects TRBV10-3 to TRBJ2-1; 11 bases match TRBD2. From germline, CDR1 is ENHRY and CDR2 SYGVKD. The junction had 7 bases not matched to a gene; V was cut back by 4 bases and J by 8 bases. The CDR3 has 15 amino acids. The CDR3 sequence is CAISGVAGGLDEQFF. The CDR3 bases are TGTGCCATCAGTGGGGTAGCGGGAGGGTTAGATGAGCAGTTCTTC.

The chain recombines TRBV6-6 with TRBJ2-7; 9 bases are a match to TRBD1. The CDR3 has 16 amino acids. Germline V gene sequence: CDR1 MNHNY, CDR2 SVGAGI (reference sequence). The ends lost 2 bases at V and 5 bases at J; junction bases unmatched: 10. CDR3 residues: CASSYPTRDRDDEQYF. The DNA of the CDR3 is TGTGCCAGCAGTTACCCCACCCGGGACAGGGACGACGAGCAGTACTTC.

The V and J genes are TRBV27 and TRBJ1-4; TRBD1 agrees at 8 bases. CDR3 length: 15 residues. After removal of 4 bases from V and 4 bases from J, the junction contained 5 bases not matched to a gene. Germline-derived CDR1 and CDR2 are MNHEY and SMNVEV (reference sequence). CDR3 DNA: TGTGCCAGCAGTTACGGACAGGGCAGTAATGAAAAACTGTTTTTT. Its translation is CASSYGQGSNEKLFF.

The chain joins TRBV19 to TRBJ1-1; the D gene is possibly TRBD1 (5 bases). V lost 5 bases and J 4 bases, leaving 14 bases between the germline ends. This CDR3 has 14 amino acids. Germline CDR1 and CDR2: LNHDA and SQIVND (reference sequence). The CDR3 loop reads CASSGVSGVTEAFF. CDR3 in DNA: TGTGCCAGTAGTGGGGTATCGGGGGTCACTGAAGCTTTCTTT. The full variable domain, with the rest looked up from reference TRBV19 and TRBJ1-1, is DGGITQSPKYLFRKEGQNVTLSCEQNLNHDAMYWYRQDPGQGLRLIYYSQIVNDFQKGDIAEGYSVSREKKESFPLTVTSAQKNPTAFYLCASSGVSGVTEAFFGQGTRLTVV.

This chain links TRBV12-1 with TRBJ1-2; the table gives TRBD1 as D, unverified against the DNA. TRBV12-1 is described as a pseudogene. CDR3 length: 16 amino acids. The CDR3 region has the DNA TGTGCCAGCAGCTTCTATTACAGGGGATGCGACTATGGCTACACCTTC. Protein sequence: CASSFYYRGCDYGYTF.

The CDR3: CASSSQESPRSQHF. In DNA, the CDR3 is TGTGCCAGCAGTTCACAGGAATCCCCTCGGTCCCAGCATTTT. The V gene is TRBV2, the J gene TRBJ1-5, with a tentative D call TRBD1 (5 bases). The CDR3 is 14 amino acids. Per the germline V gene, CDR1 is SNHLY and CDR2 is FYNNEI. Trimming left V 5 bases short and J 11 bases short, with 19 bases between.

J is TRBJ2-5 and V is TRBV2, with D possibly being TRBD1 (6 bases). The CDR3 is 15 amino acids. Per the germline V gene, CDR1 is SNHLY and CDR2 is FYNNEI. V lost 1 base and J 7 bases, leaving 16 bases between the germline ends. The CDR3 nucleotides are TGTGCCAGCAGTGAAGATGGGGGCACCCTGACGACCCAGTACTTC. Encoded protein: CASSEDGGTLTTQYF.

The gene calls are TRBV9 and TRBJ1-2, with D unresolved. With 3 bases removed from V and 6 bases from J, the gap between germline ends came to 15 bases. Germline values: CDR1 SGDLS, CDR2 YYNGEE. The CDR3 spans 14 residues. CDR3 sequence: CASSGAMYEDGYTF. In DNA, the CDR3 is TGTGCCAGCAGCGGTGCCATGTATGAGGATGGCTACACCTTC.

The gene calls are TRBV7-3 and TRBJ2-7; 7 nucleotides line up with TRBD2. After removal of 0 bases from V and 0 bases from J, the junction contained 2 bases not matched to a gene. The CDR3 contains 15 residues. Germline CDR1 SGHTA, CDR2 FQGTGA. As DNA, the CDR3 is TGTGCCAGCAGCTTAACCGGGGGGACCTCCTACGAGCAGTACTTC. Amino acids: CASSLTGGTSYEQYF.

The chain recombines TRBV29-1 with TRBJ2-2; 10 nucleotides align to TRBD1. The CDR3 consists of 16 residues. Trimming cost V 7 bases and J 6 bases; bases outside gene matches: 14. Germline lookup yields CDR1 SQVTM and CDR2 ANQGSEA. CDR3 residues: CSAQGGDRGRSGELFF. CDR3 in DNA: TGCAGCGCCCAGGGCGGGGACAGGGGACGTTCCGGGGAGCTGTTTTTT.

The genes are TRBV10-3 and TRBJ1-2, with D perhaps TRBD1 (6 bases). Germline V CDR1 and CDR2: ENHRY, SYGVKD. V was clipped by 3 bases and J by 4 bases, with 18 bases between them. There are 16 residues in the CDR3. The CDR3 loop reads CAISDLRDTNTYGYTF. Here the CDR3 DNA reads TGTGCCATCAGTGACCTCCGGGACACCAATACCTATGGCTACACCTTC.

This chain links TRBV19 with TRBJ2-7, with 7 positions matching TRBD1. The CDR3 extends over 14 amino acids. Germline CDR1 is LNHDA and CDR2 is SQIVND (reference sequence). After removal of 4 bases from V and 4 bases from J, the junction contained 7 bases not matched to a gene. The CDR3 spells CASSTQGQTYEQYF. The CDR3 DNA reads TGTGCCAGTAGTACCCAGGGACAGACGTACGAGCAGTACTTC.

The chain uses TRBV5-4 and TRBJ2-7; TRBD1 is a possible D gene (6 bases). The CDR3 covers 14 residues. CDR1 is SGHNT and CDR2 is YYREEE in the germline V gene (reference sequence). Trimming stripped 0 bases from V and 0 bases from J, with 7 bases between. The DNA for the CDR3 is TGTGCCAGCAGCTTGGGACAGGCCTCCTACGAGCAGTACTTC. As protein: CASSLGQASYEQYF.

In its sample, this clone was seen once. The chain recombines TRBV7-9 with TRBJ2-6; 11 nucleotides line up with TRBD1. Trimming cost V 5 bases and J 3 bases; bases outside gene matches: 12. Germline lookup yields CDR1 SEHNR and CDR2 FQNEAQ (reference sequence). CDR3 length: 19 amino acids. CDR3 coding DNA: TGTGCCAGCAGCCAAACACTCGGACAGGGGGCTTTTGGGGCCAACGTCCTGACTTTC. This translates into CASSQTLGQGAFGANVLTF.